These T cell receptor beta chains were read from a single sample in a study of vaccination and CD4 T cells after COVID-19. MiXCR, run by TCRdb on the PCR reads, gives a single entry per CDR3 protein. The repertoire includes over 25,000 distinct CDR3 sequences, roughly 60% of them detected once, and roughly a sixth sits in the top ten. Their cognate antigens are unknown. Sequences were derived from CD4+ T cells from blood, cultured in vitro, sampled after SARS-CoV-2 vaccination. These receptors were taken from a human donor who received a COVID-19 vaccine. Both conserved end residues are part of each CDR3. The order of the fields is V gene, D gene, clone size, J gene, CDR3 DNA, CDR3 protein. D genes are given only for firm matches. Where a row states a size, it is once, few, many or the class of an expanded clone; other rows omit it.

v_gene: TRBV10-3
d_gene: .
abundance: .
j_gene: TRBJ1-2
CDR3nt: TGTGCCATCACCGCTGGCAGCTATGGCTACACCTTC
CDR3aa: CAITAGSYGYTF

v_gene: TRBV10-2
d_gene: .
abundance: once
j_gene: TRBJ2-3
CDR3nt: TGCGCCAGCACAAGGGGAGATACGCAGTATTTT
CDR3aa: CASTRGDTQYF

v_gene: TRBV6-1
d_gene: TRBD2
abundance: .
j_gene: TRBJ2-2
CDR3nt: TGTGCCAGCCGCATAGCGGGCGCGAACACCGGGGAGCTGTTTTTT
CDR3aa: CASRIAGANTGELFF

v_gene: TRBV5-4
d_gene: .
abundance: few
j_gene: TRBJ2-7
CDR3nt: TGTGCCAGCAGGGCTGGGGTCTTCTCCTACGAGCAGTACTTC
CDR3aa: CASRAGVFSYEQYF

v_gene: TRBV20-1
d_gene: .
abundance: .
j_gene: TRBJ1-2
CDR3nt: TGCAGTGCTAGTCCTAGGACGGAAACTAACTATGGCTACACCTTC
CDR3aa: CSASPRTETNYGYTF

v_gene: TRBV30
d_gene: TRBD1
abundance: few
j_gene: TRBJ1-2
CDR3nt: TGTGCCTGCCAAGCGAAGGGGACAGGGGGCAGCTATGGCTACACCTTC
CDR3aa: CACQAKGTGGSYGYTF

v_gene: TRBV20-1
d_gene: TRBD2
abundance: few
j_gene: TRBJ2-7
CDR3nt: TGCAGTGCCCAGACTAGCGGGGGCCCCTACGAGCAGTACTTC
CDR3aa: CSAQTSGGPYEQYF

v_gene: TRBV20-1
d_gene: .
abundance: .
j_gene: TRBJ2-5
CDR3nt: TGCAGTGCTAGAAGGTCAGGGAAAGGAGAGACCCAGTACTTC
CDR3aa: CSARRSGKGETQYF

v_gene: TRBV6-1
d_gene: .
abundance: .
j_gene: TRBJ1-5
CDR3nt: TGTGCCAGCAGTGCGAATAGCAATCAGCCCCAGCATTTT
CDR3aa: CASSANSNQPQHF

v_gene: TRBV6-1
d_gene: .
abundance: .
j_gene: TRBJ2-5
CDR3nt: TGTGCCAGCAGCGGGGGCAAAGAGACCCAGTACTTC
CDR3aa: CASSGGKETQYF

v_gene: TRBV27
d_gene: TRBD1
abundance: .
j_gene: TRBJ1-1
CDR3nt: TGTGCCAGCAGTTTCTTCCGGGACAGGGGTAGTGAAGCTTTCTTT
CDR3aa: CASSFFRDRGSEAFF

v_gene: TRBV2
d_gene: .
abundance: .
j_gene: TRBJ2-2
CDR3nt: TGTGCCAGCATGGGAGGGGGTTACACCGGGGAGCTGTTTTTT
CDR3aa: CASMGGGYTGELFF

v_gene: TRBV5-1
d_gene: TRBD1
abundance: .
j_gene: TRBJ1-2
CDR3nt: TGCGCCAGCAGCCCCCAGACAGGGGCGGAGGACTATGGCTACACCTTC
CDR3aa: CASSPQTGAEDYGYTF

v_gene: TRBV18
d_gene: .
abundance: .
j_gene: TRBJ1-5
CDR3nt: TGTGCCAGCTCATCTAATAAGGGGCAGGGCCATCAGCCCCAGCATTTT
CDR3aa: CASSSNKGQGHQPQHF

v_gene: TRBV5-1
d_gene: TRBD1
abundance: .
j_gene: TRBJ1-2
CDR3nt: TGCGCCAGCAGCTTGGCGGCAGGGGGCAACCCTAACTATGGCTACACCTTC
CDR3aa: CASSLAAGGNPNYGYTF

v_gene: TRBV6-1
d_gene: .
abundance: .
j_gene: TRBJ2-6
CDR3nt: TGTGCCAGCAGAACGGGTCTAAAGGGCTCTGGGGCCAACGTCCTGACTTTC
CDR3aa: CASRTGLKGSGANVLTF

v_gene: TRBV6-1
d_gene: TRBD1
abundance: .
j_gene: TRBJ2-7
CDR3nt: TGTGCCAGCGGCGGGACAGGGGGTTGGGACTCCTACGAGCAGTACTTC
CDR3aa: CASGGTGGWDSYEQYF

v_gene: TRBV7-9
d_gene: TRBD1
abundance: .
j_gene: TRBJ1-6
CDR3nt: TGTGCCAGCAGCACCGGACAGGGGGTCATGGCCCTCCATTCACCCCTCCACTTT
CDR3aa: CASSTGQGVMALHSPLHF

v_gene: TRBV6-1
d_gene: .
abundance: .
j_gene: TRBJ1-3
CDR3nt: TGTGCCAGCAATTGGGACACCTCTGGAAACACCATATATTTT
CDR3aa: CASNWDTSGNTIYF

v_gene: TRBV7-2
d_gene: TRBD2
abundance: .
j_gene: TRBJ2-2
CDR3nt: TGTGCCAGCAGCTTAAGGGCCCTAGCGGGGGCCGCGAACACCGGGGAGCTGTTTTTT
CDR3aa: CASSLRALAGAANTGELFF

v_gene: TRBV12-3/TRBV12-4
d_gene: .
abundance: once
j_gene: TRBJ2-7
CDR3nt: TGTGCCAGCAGTAACCGGGTTCGGGAGCAGTACTTC
CDR3aa: CASSNRVREQYF

v_gene: TRBV19
d_gene: TRBD1
abundance: .
j_gene: TRBJ2-2
CDR3nt: TGTGCCAGTAGTATGCGACAGGGGGAAGGGGAGCTGTTTTTT
CDR3aa: CASSMRQGEGELFF

v_gene: TRBV30
d_gene: .
abundance: few
j_gene: TRBJ1-1
CDR3nt: TGTGCCTGGAGTCCCTCCTTCGTTAACACTGAAGCTTTCTTT
CDR3aa: CAWSPSFVNTEAFF

v_gene: TRBV20-1
d_gene: TRBD1
abundance: .
j_gene: TRBJ1-2
CDR3nt: TGCAGTGCTAGGCTTCCGGGACAGGTCTATGGCTACACCTTC
CDR3aa: CSARLPGQVYGYTF

v_gene: TRBV6-1
d_gene: TRBD1
abundance: few
j_gene: TRBJ2-2
CDR3nt: TGTGCCAGCAGCAGAGGACAGGGGACCGGGGAGCTGTTTTTT
CDR3aa: CASSRGQGTGELFF

v_gene: TRBV2
d_gene: TRBD1
abundance: .
j_gene: TRBJ1-5
CDR3nt: TGTGCCAGCAGAGACGGGACAGCGATCAATCAGCCCCAGCATTTT
CDR3aa: CASRDGTAINQPQHF

v_gene: TRBV15
d_gene: TRBD2
abundance: .
j_gene: TRBJ2-5
CDR3nt: TGTGCCACCAGCAGAGTATTAAAGGGACTAGCGGATCAAGAGACCCAGTACTTC
CDR3aa: CATSRVLKGLADQETQYF

v_gene: TRBV20-1
d_gene: .
abundance: once
j_gene: TRBJ1-5
CDR3nt: TGCAGTGCAGGGGACTGGAATCAGCCCCAGCATTTT
CDR3aa: CSAGDWNQPQHF

v_gene: TRBV19
d_gene: .
abundance: few
j_gene: TRBJ2-1
CDR3nt: TGTGCCAGCAGAAATCGGGACTTTAATACGAATGAGCAGTTCTTC
CDR3aa: CASRNRDFNTNEQFF

v_gene: TRBV12-3/TRBV12-4
d_gene: .
abundance: .
j_gene: TRBJ2-2
CDR3nt: TGTGCCAGCACCTTACGGGTGAGCACCGGGGAGCTGTTTTTT
CDR3aa: CASTLRVSTGELFF

v_gene: TRBV24-1
d_gene: TRBD1
abundance: few
j_gene: TRBJ2-7
CDR3nt: TGTGCCACCAGTGAAGGGGGCCCCTACGAGCAGTACTTC
CDR3aa: CATSEGGPYEQYF

v_gene: TRBV5-1
d_gene: .
abundance: few
j_gene: TRBJ2-7
CDR3nt: TGCGCCAGCAGCCGGGACCAAGCCTACGAGCAGTACTTC
CDR3aa: CASSRDQAYEQYF

v_gene: TRBV7-7
d_gene: TRBD1
abundance: .
j_gene: TRBJ1-1
CDR3nt: TGTGCCAGCAGCTCGGACAGGGGGACTGAAGCTTTCTTT
CDR3aa: CASSSDRGTEAFF

v_gene: TRBV19
d_gene: .
abundance: once
j_gene: TRBJ1-2
CDR3nt: TGTGCCAGTAGTATAGATTTGGGGCACGCTAACTATGGCTACACCTTC
CDR3aa: CASSIDLGHANYGYTF

v_gene: TRBV15
d_gene: .
abundance: .
j_gene: TRBJ2-7
CDR3nt: TGTGCCACCAGCAGAGGGCCCAAACCGGGACTCTCCTACGAGCAGTACTTC
CDR3aa: CATSRGPKPGLSYEQYF

v_gene: TRBV24-1
d_gene: TRBD1
abundance: .
j_gene: TRBJ1-5
CDR3nt: TGTGCCACCAGTGCCTCGACAGGGGGCGGCAATCAGCCCCAGCATTTT
CDR3aa: CATSASTGGGNQPQHF

v_gene: TRBV6-5
d_gene: TRBD1
abundance: few
j_gene: TRBJ1-1
CDR3nt: TGTGCCAGCAGTAACTCGGGACAGCTTGAAGCTTTCTTT
CDR3aa: CASSNSGQLEAFF

v_gene: TRBV21-1
d_gene: .
abundance: .
j_gene: TRBJ2-3
CDR3nt: TGTGCCAGCAGCAAATCAGTTCTCTGTCGCACAGATACGCAGTATTTT
CDR3aa: CASSKSVLCRTDTQYF

v_gene: TRBV20-1
d_gene: .
abundance: .
j_gene: TRBJ2-3
CDR3nt: TGCAGTGCTAGAACCCCCCTGGGGGCACCAGATACGCAGTATTTT
CDR3aa: CSARTPLGAPDTQYF

v_gene: TRBV6-1
d_gene: .
abundance: .
j_gene: TRBJ2-7
CDR3nt: TGTGCCAGCAGTGAGAGTGGCGGCAGGGAGTGGTACGAGCAGTACTTC
CDR3aa: CASSESGGREWYEQYF

v_gene: TRBV6-1
d_gene: TRBD1
abundance: .
j_gene: TRBJ1-2
CDR3nt: TGTGCCAGCAGTGGGGACAGAATTAACTATGGCTACACCTTC
CDR3aa: CASSGDRINYGYTF

v_gene: TRBV2
d_gene: .
abundance: few
j_gene: TRBJ1-1
CDR3nt: TGTGCCAGCAGGAGGGGGAGGGGCACTGAAGCTTTCTTT
CDR3aa: CASRRGRGTEAFF

v_gene: TRBV12-3/TRBV12-4
d_gene: TRBD1
abundance: .
j_gene: TRBJ1-1
CDR3nt: TGTGCCAGCAGTTTAGGCGGGACAGGGACTGAAGCTTTCTTT
CDR3aa: CASSLGGTGTEAFF

v_gene: TRBV30
d_gene: TRBD1
abundance: few
j_gene: TRBJ2-7
CDR3nt: TGTGCCTGGGACCGGGGGACAGGGCTCGCCTACGAGCAGTACTTC
CDR3aa: CAWDRGTGLAYEQYF

v_gene: TRBV21-1
d_gene: .
abundance: few
j_gene: TRBJ2-5
CDR3nt: TGTGCCAGCAGCAAAGCGTACCAGGGGGCTGAGACCCAGTACTTC
CDR3aa: CASSKAYQGAETQYF

v_gene: TRBV20-1
d_gene: TRBD1
abundance: few
j_gene: TRBJ1-5
CDR3nt: TGCAGTGTAAGGTTGGGACAGAACAATCAGCCCCAGCATTTT
CDR3aa: CSVRLGQNNQPQHF

v_gene: TRBV15
d_gene: TRBD1
abundance: .
j_gene: TRBJ2-7
CDR3nt: TGTGCCACCAGCAGAGATGGCGGGGACAGGGCCTACGAGCAGTACTTC
CDR3aa: CATSRDGGDRAYEQYF

v_gene: TRBV6-1
d_gene: TRBD1
abundance: .
j_gene: TRBJ1-2
CDR3nt: TGTGCCAGCAGTAGGGACAGGGAATTAACGAGTGGCTACACCTTC
CDR3aa: CASSRDRELTSGYTF

v_gene: TRBV19
d_gene: .
abundance: few
j_gene: TRBJ1-6
CDR3nt: TGTGCCAGTACTTACTCTCAGAGCTCCTATAATTCACCCCTCCACTTT
CDR3aa: CASTYSQSSYNSPLHF